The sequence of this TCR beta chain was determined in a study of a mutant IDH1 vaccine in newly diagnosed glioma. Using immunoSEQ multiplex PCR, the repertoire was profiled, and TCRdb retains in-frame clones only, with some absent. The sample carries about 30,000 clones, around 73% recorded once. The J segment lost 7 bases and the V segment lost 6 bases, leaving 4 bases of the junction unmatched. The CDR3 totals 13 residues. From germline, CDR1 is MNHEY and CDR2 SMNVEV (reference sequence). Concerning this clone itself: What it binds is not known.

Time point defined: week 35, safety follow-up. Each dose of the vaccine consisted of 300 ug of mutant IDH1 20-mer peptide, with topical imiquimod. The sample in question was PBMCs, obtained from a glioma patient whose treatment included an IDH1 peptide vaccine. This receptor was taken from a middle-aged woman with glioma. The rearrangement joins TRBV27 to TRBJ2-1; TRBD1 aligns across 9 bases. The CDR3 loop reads CASSYGTGNEQFF. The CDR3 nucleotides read TGTGCCAGCAGCTACGGGACAGGGAATGAGCAGTTCTTC.